The 18 T cell receptor beta chains below all came from one sample that was sequenced in a study of lymphopenia after photon versus proton radiotherapy. Sequencing used immunoSEQ multiplex PCR; TCRdb keeps in-frame clones, though not all of them. The sample shows tens of thousands of clones, more than 85% of them seen only once. The sample was peripheral blood, taken from a patient treated with photon-based radiotherapy. Every receptor here comes from a man aged 55-75 years with cholangiocarcinoma.

This clone was recorded once. The chain joins TRBV18 to TRBJ1-1; the match to TRBD1 covers 7 bases. The CDR3 runs 15 residues. Germline CDR1 and CDR2: KGHSH and LQKENI. V shed 2 bases, J shed 4 bases, and the junction held 7 bases outside the gene matches. CDR3 in DNA: TGTGCCAGCTCACCATGGACAGGTGATGGCACTGAAGCTTTCTTT. Its protein is CASSPWTGDGTEAFF.

The chain employs TRBV6-5 and TRBJ1-2; D possibly corresponds to TRBD1 (5 bases). Germline V CDR1 and CDR2: MNHEY, SVGAGI. Between the trimmed V and J ends, which lost 2 bases and 5 bases, there was a span of 15 bases. The CDR3 loop spans 15 amino acids. CDR3 sequence (DNA): TGTGCCAGCAGTTACGTCCCGGGACCGGTATATGGCTACACCTTC. Translating gives CASSYVPGPVYGYTF.

J is TRBJ2-3 and V is TRBV5-1; maybe TRBD1 (6 bases). V lost 1 base, J lost 6 bases, and 12 bases lay in between. There are 14 residues in the CDR3. From germline, CDR1 is SGHRS and CDR2 YFSETQ. The CDR3 DNA reads TGCGCCAGCAGCTTGTTCCTGGGGGCGGATACGCAGTATTTT. Its translation: CASSLFLGADTQYF.

In DNA form, the CDR3 reads TGTGCCAGCAGTGAAGGAACGGTGGTGATCTCCACAGATACGCAGTATTTT. Its translation is CASSEGTVVISTDTQYF. The V call is TRBV6-1, the J call TRBJ2-3; D is undetermined. With 1 base removed from V and 2 bases from J, the gap between germline ends came to 16 bases. The CDR3 is 17 amino acids. Germline CDR1 is MNHNS and CDR2 is SASEGT.

V gene TRBV4-3 combines with J gene TRBJ2-2; D perhaps matches TRBD1 (6 bases). Germline V gives CDR1 LGHNA, CDR2 YSLEER. CDR3 size: 17 residues. V lost 4 bases, J lost 6 bases, and 21 bases lay in between. The CDR3 DNA reads as TGCGCCAGCAGCCCGTACCGACCTTCCCAGGGGCCCGGGGAGCTGTTTTTT. It translates to CASSPYRPSQGPGELFF.

CDR3 nucleotide sequence: TGTGCCAGCTCACCATTAGTCAGAAATTCACCCCTCCACTTT. It encodes CASSPLVRNSPLHF. V usage is TRBV18 and J usage is TRBJ1-6; D gene uncertain. The CDR3 totals 14 residues. Trimming removed 2 bases from V and 7 bases from J, with 9 bases in between. In germline, CDR1 is KGHSH, CDR2 LQKENI.

The gene calls are TRBV7-6 and TRBJ1-1, with a possible D match to TRBD1 (5 bases). The CDR3 totals 14 residues. Germline CDR1 reads SGHVS; CDR2 reads FNYEAQ. The V end lost 11 bases, the J end lost 2 bases, and 18 bases lay between the germline ends. CDR3 in DNA: TGTGCCTGCGCGGGGGACGAGCAAAACACTGAAGCTTTCTTT. Its translation: CACAGDEQNTEAFF.

This clone was picked up a small number of times. CDR3 DNA sequence: TGTGCCAGCAGCCAAGGCGAGGGCCAGCCCCAGCATTTT. Translated, it gives CASSQGEGQPQHF. The chain carries TRBV4-2 and TRBJ1-5, with D unresolved. The CDR3 sequence is 13 residues long. Germline assignment: CDR1 LGHNA and CDR2 YNFKEQ. V was trimmed by 1 base and J by 7 bases, leaving 8 bases between them.

This clone came up a few times. This sequence joins TRBV27 and TRBJ2-1, with 10 bases aligning to TRBD2. The CDR3 sequence is 14 residues long. Germline V lookup: CDR1 MNHEY, CDR2 SMNVEV (reference sequence). V was clipped by 8 bases and J by 4 bases; unmatched bases: 5. The CDR3 DNA reads TGTGCCAGCCGCCGGACTAGCGGTTACAATGAGCAGTTCTTC. Amino acids: CASRRTSGYNEQFF.

This CDR3 reads CASSVALAGGLTDTQYF. The CDR3 DNA reads TGTGCCAGCAGCGTGGCCTTAGCGGGGGGACTCACAGATACGCAGTATTTT. The chain combines TRBV5-4 with TRBJ2-3; 10 bases line up with TRBD2. The CDR3 length is 17 residues. The germline V gene encodes CDR1 SGHNT and CDR2 YYREEE (reference sequence). V gave up 4 bases and J gave up 2 bases; unmatched junction bases: 10.

The chain is built from TRBV10-3 and TRBJ2-2, with D possibly matching TRBD2 (6 bases). The CDR3 contains 15 residues. Trimming pared 6 bases from V and 5 bases from J, leaving 16 bases between. Germline V CDR1 and CDR2: ENHRY, SYGVKD. CDR3: CAIRAGTGETGELFF. The CDR3 nucleotides read TGTGCCATCAGGGCCGGGACGGGGGAGACCGGGGAGCTGTTTTTT.

In nucleotides, the CDR3 is TGTGCCAGCAGGCTGGGACTAGCAAATGAGCAGTTCTTC. Its protein is CASRLGLANEQFF. The chain employs TRBV6-5 and TRBJ2-1, with 9 bases matching TRBD2. The germline CDR1 and CDR2 sequences are MNHEY and SVGAGI. The CDR3 extends over 13 amino acids. Losses at the gene ends were 6 bases for V and 7 bases for J; bases not matched to a gene: 4.

J is TRBJ2-1 and V is TRBV27; perhaps D is TRBD1 or TRBD2 (6 bases each). The CDR3 runs 14 residues. The germline CDR1 and CDR2 sequences are MNHEY and SMNVEV (reference sequence). The germline V and J ends were trimmed by 7 bases and 9 bases, with 19 bases remaining between them. In nucleotides, the CDR3 is TGTGCCAGCACCCTAGGGGGGAGTAAGGGTGAGCAGTTCTTC. Residues: CASTLGGSKGEQFF.

The V gene is TRBV5-4, the J gene TRBJ1-6, with 12 bases lining up with TRBD1. This CDR3 region has 16 residues. Looked up from germline, CDR1 is SGHNT and CDR2 is YYREEE (reference sequence). V lost 6 bases and J lost 7; bases outside the gene matches: 8. The CDR3 bases are TGTGCCAGCAACAACGTCGGGACAGGGGGCAATTCACCCCTCCACTTT. It yields the protein CASNNVGTGGNSPLHF.

The genes are TRBV6-6 and TRBJ1-4; tentative D call: TRBD1 (5 bases). In germline, CDR1 is MNHNY, CDR2 SVGAGI (reference sequence). There are 14 residues in the CDR3. Trimming removed 8 bases from V and 5 bases from J, with 15 bases in between. The CDR3 loop reads CASGGDDLNEKLFF. DNA for the CDR3: TGTGCCAGCGGGGGGGACGACCTCAATGAAAAACTGTTTTTT.

This sequence joins TRBV2 and TRBJ1-2; TRBD1 matches 8 bases. This CDR3 has 13 amino acids. Germline CDR1 reads SNHLY; CDR2 reads FYNNEI. J lost 4 bases, V lost 5 bases, and 3 bases had no gene match. The CDR3 loop is CASSLGQGYGYTF. In DNA form, the CDR3 reads TGTGCCAGCAGTCTTGGACAGGGCTATGGCTACACCTTC. Supplemented by reference TRBV2 and TRBJ1-2, the full variable domain reads EPEVTQTPSHQVTQMGQEVILRCVPISNHLYFYWYRQILGQKVEFLVSFYNNEISEKSEIFDDQFSVERPDGSNFTLKIRSTKLEDSAMYFCASSLGQGYGYTFGSGTRLTVV.

The chain links TRBV4-2 to TRBJ2-1; D unclear. Germline-derived CDR1 and CDR2 are LGHNA and YNFKEQ. This CDR3 is built from 13 residues. V lost 0 bases and J 7 bases, leaving 7 bases between the germline ends. For the CDR3, the DNA is TGTGCCAGCAGCCAAGATGGGTCGAATGAGCAGTTCTTC. Amino acids: CASSQDGSNEQFF.

This chain uses TRBV18 with TRBJ2-7; D is possibly TRBD1 (6 bases). Germline V gene data show CDR1 as KGHSH and CDR2 as LQKENI. This CDR3 spans 16 amino acids. The V gene lost 6 bases and the J gene lost 3 bases, with 21 bases spanning the gap. The CDR3: CASSRIPGTSSYEQYF. CDR3 nucleotide sequence: TGTGCCAGCTCGCGAATACCCGGGACAAGCAGCTACGAGCAGTACTTC.